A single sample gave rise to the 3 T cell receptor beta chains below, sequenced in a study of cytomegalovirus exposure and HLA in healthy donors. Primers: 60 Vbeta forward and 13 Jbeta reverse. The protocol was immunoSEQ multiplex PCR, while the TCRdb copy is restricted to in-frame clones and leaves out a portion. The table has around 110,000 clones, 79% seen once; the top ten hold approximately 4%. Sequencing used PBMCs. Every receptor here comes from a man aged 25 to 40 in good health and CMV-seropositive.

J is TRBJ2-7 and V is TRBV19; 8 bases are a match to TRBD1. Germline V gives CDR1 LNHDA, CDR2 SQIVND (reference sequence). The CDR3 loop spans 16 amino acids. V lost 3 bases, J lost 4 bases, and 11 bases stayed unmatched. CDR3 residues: CASSISPDRELYEQYF. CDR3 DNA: TGTGCCAGTAGTATCAGCCCGGACAGGGAATTATACGAGCAGTACTTC.

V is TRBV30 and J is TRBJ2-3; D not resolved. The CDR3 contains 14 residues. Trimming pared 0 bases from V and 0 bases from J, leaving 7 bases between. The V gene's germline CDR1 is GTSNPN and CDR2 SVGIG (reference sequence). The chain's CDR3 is CAWSVKRSTDTQYF. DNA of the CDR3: TGTGCCTGGAGTGTAAAACGGAGCACAGATACGCAGTATTTT.

The CDR3 coding sequence is TGTGCTAGTGGTTTGGACGAGGGGAGGATCAATAATGTATATGAGCAGTTCTTC. As protein: CASGLDEGRINNVYEQFF. J is TRBJ2-1 and V is TRBV12-5; D is perhaps TRBD2 (6 bases). The CDR3 extends over 18 amino acids. The V gene's germline CDR1 is LGHNT and CDR2 FRNRAP. Trimming removed 1 base from V and 8 bases from J, with 24 bases in between.